This entry lists 24 T cell receptor beta chains sequenced from one sample in a study of blood T cell repertoires in COVID-19. The repertoire was sequenced with immunoSEQ multiplex PCR; TCRdb's copy has only in-frame clones and lacks some. The table includes around 140,000 clones, 86% detected once. The sequencing sample was made of peripheral blood. All receptors come from a woman between 70 and 85 years old with COVID-19, enrolled during active disease.

The chain employs TRBV9 and TRBJ2-1; TRBD1 agrees at 7 bases. The junction had 9 bases not matched to a gene; V was cut back by 6 bases and J by 6 bases. The length of the CDR3 is 14 residues. Per germline, CDR1 SGDLS and CDR2 YYNGEE. For the CDR3, the DNA is TGTGCCAGCACCTGGGACAGACGCGGCAATGAGCAGTTCTTC. Its translation is CASTWDRRGNEQFF.

V and J are TRBV3-1 (or the pseudogene TRBV3-2) and TRBJ1-4; no definite D call. Germline-derived CDR1 and CDR2 are LGHDT and YNNKEL (reference sequence). The V end lost 3 bases, the J end lost 0 bases, and 8 bases lay between the germline ends. There are 15 residues in the CDR3. The CDR3 nucleotides are TGTGCCAGCAGCCATACCGGGGCAACTAATGAAAAACTGTTTTTT. This codes for CASSHTGATNEKLFF.

This chain uses TRBV7-9 with TRBJ2-7, with D possibly being TRBD2 (5 bases). CDR3 size: 12 residues. The germline CDR1 and CDR2 sequences are SEHNR and FQNEAQ (reference sequence). V was trimmed by 0 bases and J by 7 bases, leaving 7 bases between them. The CDR3 DNA sequence: TGTGCCAGCAGCTTAGCAGGGAGTGAGCAGTACTTC. Amino acid sequence: CASSLAGSEQYF.

CDR3 sequence reads: CASSPYRERDGYTF. For the CDR3, the DNA is TGTGCCAGCTCACCATACAGGGAGAGAGATGGCTACACCTTC. The rearrangement uses TRBV18 and TRBJ1-2; D possibly corresponds to TRBD1 (6 bases). The CDR3 covers 14 residues. CDR1 is KGHSH and CDR2 is LQKENI in the germline V gene. Trimming shortened V by 2 bases and J by 6 bases, and 13 bases separated the two germline ends.

Only a few counts were recorded for this clone. The rearrangement joins TRBV5-4 to TRBJ2-7; 10 bases line up with TRBD1. Germline V CDR1 and CDR2: SGHNT, YYREEE (reference sequence). The J segment lost 5 bases and the V segment lost 3 bases, leaving 14 bases of the junction unmatched. The CDR3 consists of 17 residues. DNA for the CDR3: TGTGCCAGCAGCTCCCCTCCATCCGGGACAGGGGTACACGAGCAGTACTTC. This gives the protein CASSSPPSGTGVHEQYF. Complete variable domain (other parts from reference TRBV5-4 and TRBJ2-7): ETGVTQSPTHLIKTRGQQVTLRCSSQSGHNTVSWYQQALGQGPQFIFQYYREEENGRGNFPPRFSGLQFPNYSSELNVNALELDDSALYLCASSSPPSGTGVHEQYFGPGTRLTVT.

The gene calls are TRBV6-5 and TRBJ2-7; 10 nucleotides match TRBD1. Germline V gene lookup returns CDR1 MNHEY and CDR2 SVGAGI. The CDR3 is 14 residues long. Germline trimming cut 9 bases from V and 5 bases from J; bases unmatched to any gene: 10. In DNA, the CDR3 is TGTGCCAGTCCCCGGGACAGGGGATTCGACGAGCAGTACTTC. This encodes CASPRDRGFDEQYF.

The chain is built from TRBV5-6 and TRBJ1-2; 9 nucleotides line up with TRBD1. Germline trimming cut 5 bases from V and 5 bases from J; bases unmatched to any gene: 4. CDR3 length equals 13 residues. Germline CDR1 is SGHDT and CDR2 is YYEEEE. CDR3 coding DNA: TGTGCCAGCAGTACGACAGGGGGGTATGGCTACACCTTC. It yields the protein CASSTTGGYGYTF.

The rearrangement joins TRBV28 to TRBJ1-1; perhaps TRBD1 as D (6 bases). This CDR3 has 15 residues. V was cut by 5 bases and J by 6 bases, with 19 bases left in between. CDR1 is MDHEN and CDR2 is SYDVKM in the germline V gene. In DNA form, the CDR3 reads TGTGCCAGCAGTGATCGGGGGGCGAGGGCCCCTGAAGCTTTCTTT. Translating gives CASSDRGARAPEAFF.

The J gene is TRBJ2-5, the V gene TRBV14, with D possibly matching TRBD1 (5 bases). Germline CDR1 and CDR2: SGHDN and FVKESK. This CDR3 contains 13 residues. The V gene lost 2 bases and the J gene lost 7 bases, with 11 bases spanning the gap. CDR3 region: CASSQQGLGTQYF. The CDR3 coding sequence is TGTGCCAGCAGCCAACAGGGTTTGGGGACCCAGTACTTC. The entire variable domain, with the rest obtained from reference TRBV14 and TRBJ2-5, is as follows: EAGVTQFPSHSVIEKGQTVTLRCDPISGHDNLYWYRRVMGKEIKFLLHFVKESKQDESGMPNNRFLAERTGGTYSTLKVQPAELEDSGVYFCASSQQGLGTQYFGPGTRLLVL.

This chain uses TRBV5-4 with TRBJ2-7; possibly TRBD2 for D (6 bases). Germline CDR1 SGHNT, CDR2 YYREEE (reference sequence). The CDR3 is made up of 15 amino acids. Trimming took 1 base from V and 3 from J, leaving 14 bases between them. The CDR3 loop is CASSLIQRAYYEQYF. The CDR3 DNA is TGTGCCAGCAGCTTGATCCAGCGGGCCTACTACGAGCAGTACTTC.

The chain uses TRBV4-1 and TRBJ2-1; TRBD2 agrees at 11 bases. The CDR3 covers 18 residues. V lost 0 bases, J lost 4 bases, and 8 bases stayed unmatched. The germline V gene has CDR1 MGHRA and CDR2 YSYEKL. As DNA, the CDR3 is TGCGCCAGCAGCCAAGATCGTCTAGCGGGGGGACCTTACAATGAGCAGTTCTTC. It translates to CASSQDRLAGGPYNEQFF.

This clone was detected only a few times. This sequence joins TRBV3-1 (or the pseudogene TRBV3-2) and TRBJ1-2, with D hard to call. The CDR3 has 12 amino acids. Looked up from germline, CDR1 is LGHDT and CDR2 is YNNKEL (reference sequence). V dropped 4 bases and J dropped 2 bases, with 5 bases sitting between them. The CDR3 coding sequence is TGTGCCAGCAGCCTACAAAACTATGGCTACACCTTC. Amino acid sequence: CASSLQNYGYTF.

This clone appeared a few times. CDR3 sequence reads: CAISAAQKVKGYGYTF. CDR3 DNA: TGTGCCATCAGTGCGGCCCAAAAAGTGAAGGGGTATGGCTACACCTTC. The rearrangement links TRBV10-3 to TRBJ1-2, with D maybe TRBD1 (5 bases). Germline-derived CDR1 and CDR2 are ENHRY and SYGVKD. Trimming left V 4 bases short and J 5 bases short, with 20 bases between. The CDR3 has 16 residues.

V is TRBV28 and J is TRBJ2-5, with 8 positions matching TRBD2. In germline, CDR1 is MDHEN, CDR2 SYDVKM. CDR3 length equals 15 residues. J was trimmed by 4 bases and V by 6 bases; bases with no gene match: 10. The CDR3 sequence: CASSWLSRGVETQYF. In DNA form, the CDR3 reads TGTGCCAGCAGCTGGCTCTCGCGGGGGGTAGAGACCCAGTACTTC.

The chain carries TRBV19 and TRBJ2-5, with D perhaps TRBD1 (6 bases). Trimming cost V 1 base and J 8 bases, with 20 bases left between them. This CDR3 is 16 amino acids long. Germline V gene data show CDR1 as LNHDA and CDR2 as SQIVND (reference sequence). The CDR3 loop is CASSIGAWDNHRTQYF. The DNA for the CDR3 is TGTGCCAGTAGTATAGGGGCATGGGACAACCACCGCACCCAGTACTTC.

CDR3 sequence (DNA): TGTGCCAGCAGCCCCCTGCGGCGGTTAGGAGAGACCCAGTACTTC. Its translation is CASSPLRRLGETQYF. The rearrangement links TRBV11-2 to TRBJ2-5; D not certain. Germline CDR1 is SGHAT and CDR2 is FQNNGV. This CDR3 has 15 amino acids. Trimming shortened V by 5 bases and J by 4 bases, and 17 bases separated the two germline ends.

This chain links TRBV7-6 with TRBJ1-1; 9 bases agree with TRBD1. V lost 4 bases to trimming and J lost 1 base; unmatched junction nucleotides: 10. Germline V gene lookup returns CDR1 SGHVS and CDR2 FNYEAQ. This CDR3 region has 17 residues. CDR3 protein: CASSSTGGIGTNTEAFF. CDR3 bases: TGTGCCAGCAGCTCCACAGGGGGCATCGGAACGAACACTGAAGCTTTCTTT.

The chain is built from TRBV7-9 and TRBJ1-2, with a tentative D call TRBD1 (6 bases). The CDR3 length is 14 residues. The germline gives CDR1 SEHNR, CDR2 FQNEAQ (reference sequence). V was clipped by 5 bases and J by 8 bases, with 18 bases between them. As DNA, the CDR3 is TGTGCCAGCAGCGAACAGGGTTCCCCAAAAGGCTACACCTTC. The encoded protein is CASSEQGSPKGYTF. The full variable domain, completed using reference TRBV7-9 and TRBJ1-2, is DTGVSQNPRHKITKRGQNVTFRCDPISEHNRLYWYRQTLGQGPEFLTYFQNEAQLEKSRLLSDRFSAERPKGSFSTLEIQRTEQGDSAMYLCASSEQGSPKGYTFGSGTRLTVV.

The V call is TRBV19, the J call TRBJ1-3; D is uncertain. The germline V gene encodes CDR1 LNHDA and CDR2 SQIVND (reference sequence). This CDR3 spans 14 amino acids. V was pared by 7 bases and J by 0 bases, with 10 bases between. The CDR3 sequence is CASNGLASGNTIYF. The CDR3 DNA reads as TGTGCCAGTAACGGGCTAGCCTCTGGAAACACCATATATTTT.

This chain uses TRBV7-9 with TRBJ1-1, with a weak D call TRBD1 (6 bases). V was cut by 2 bases and J by 10 bases, with 23 bases left in between. Germline lookup yields CDR1 SEHNR and CDR2 FQNEAQ (reference sequence). The CDR3 covers 16 residues. The CDR3 loop is CASSLRGPRQAGGAFF. CDR3 in DNA: TGTGCCAGCAGCTTACGGGGACCCAGACAGGCGGGGGGAGCTTTCTTT.

The CDR3 DNA reads TGTGCCAGCAGCCTCCGAGGGGGGGGCGTTGAAAAACTGTTTTTT. Its translation is CASSLRGGGVEKLFF. The chain is built from TRBV5-6 and TRBJ1-4; TRBD1 might be the D (6 bases). The CDR3 is 15 amino acids. Per the germline V gene, CDR1 is SGHDT and CDR2 is YYEEEE. With 4 bases removed from V and 7 bases from J, the gap between germline ends came to 17 bases.

CDR3 nucleotide sequence: TGTGCCAGCAGTTTCCCCGGGACAGTTGCGACTGAAGCTTTCTTT. Protein sequence: CASSFPGTVATEAFF. This chain joins TRBV28 and TRBJ1-1, with TRBD1 identical over 7 bases. Germline CDR1 and CDR2: MDHEN and SYDVKM. The CDR3 has 15 amino acids. J lost 5 bases, V lost 3 bases, and 9 bases had no gene match.

This chain links TRBV5-1 with TRBJ1-1; D not certain. V lost 0 bases to trimming and J lost 8 bases, with 11 bases between them. The CDR3 has 13 amino acids. CDR1 is SGHRS, CDR2 YFSETQ, per germline. CDR3 protein: CASSLGERTEAFF. The DNA for the CDR3 is TGCGCCAGCAGCTTGGGCGAACGCACCGAAGCTTTCTTT.

This chain joins TRBV3-1 (or the pseudogene TRBV3-2) and TRBJ1-2; TRBD1 matches at 12 bases. CDR1 is LGHDT and CDR2 is YNNKEL in the germline V gene (reference sequence). CDR3 length: 16 amino acids. The J segment lost 8 bases and the V segment lost 4 bases, leaving 11 bases of the junction unmatched. The CDR3 sequence: CASSPKGTGGAGGYTF. CDR3 bases: TGTGCCAGCAGCCCTAAAGGGACAGGGGGCGCGGGCGGCTACACCTTC.